The present entry profiles one T cell receptor beta chain with its context. Its specificity is unknown. Samples were taken at baseline and on day 1 of cycles 4 and 7. The record originates from a study of OX40 agonist ivuxolimab in advanced cancers. Whole-study results and caveats: The CD4+ and CD8+ T cells in the blood had expanded clonally by week 6 at 0.1 to 3.0 mg/kg. On average, CD8+ T cells had more expanded clones than CD4+.

The V gene's germline CDR1 is SGHRS and CDR2 YFSETQ. Trimming took 0 bases from V and 4 from J, leaving 8 bases between them. CDR3 size: 14 residues. This table comes from immunoSEQ multiplex PCR, and its TCRdb copy is limited to in-frame clones, with some not included. The table has fewer than 70,000 clones, roughly 84% seen once. The sequenced sample was CD4+ or CD8+ T cells sorted from blood, obtained in a trial of the OX40 agonist ivuxolimab. The TCR was taken from an adult with an advanced solid tumor such as melanoma, head and neck, liver or kidney cancer. This sequence joins TRBV5-1 and TRBJ2-4, with D possibly being TRBD1 or TRBD2 (5 bases each). The CDR3 DNA is TGCGCCAGCAGCTTGGGGGACGGGAAAAACATTCAGTACTTC. This translates into CASSLGDGKNIQYF.